This T cell receptor (beta chain) was obtained from a study of blood T cell repertoires in COVID-19. Study summary: Whether acute or convalescent, the COVID-19 samples came from the United States, Italy and Spain. The cDNA or gDNA used as material had been derived from T cells, B-cell-depleted T cells, or PBMCs.

Data came from immunoSEQ multiplex PCR; TCRdb stores just in-frame clones and leaves some out. The repertoire holds around 300,000 clones, with 88% as singletons. Participants came from around 25 US areas, aged roughly 18 to 90 years. In assigning cohorts, the study relied on participant-reported clinical history. V was trimmed by 0 bases and J by 0 bases, leaving 6 bases between them. Germline values: CDR1 SGHKS, CDR2 YYEKEE (reference sequence). This CDR3 has 14 residues. The clonotype comes from a young man who had recovered from COVID-19. The chain combines TRBV5-5 with TRBJ1-1; D perhaps matches TRBD1 (5 bases). Sequencing was carried out using PBMCs or T cells enriched from blood (not recorded which). In nucleotides, the CDR3 is TGTGCCAGCAGCTTGGGGACAATGAACACTGAAGCTTTCTTT. Its translation: CASSLGTMNTEAFF. Complete variable domain (other parts from reference TRBV5-5 and TRBJ1-1): DAGVTQSPTHLIKTRGQQVTLRCSPISGHKSVSWYQQVLGQGPQFIFQYYEKEERGRGNFPDRFSARQFPNYSSELNVNALLLGDSALYLCASSLGTMNTEAFFGQGTRLTVV.